The clone carrying this T cell receptor (beta chain) was found many times. MiXCR was run by TCRdb on the RT-PCR reads, yielding one entry per CDR3 protein. Of hundreds of thousands of distinct CDR3 sequences listed, around 14% were seen once; the top ten hold roughly 3.9%. Material for sequencing was memory CD4+ T cells from blood. This sequence was found in a female donor in good health, serving as a healthy control.

The CDR3 loop reads CASRLATGEQFF. CDR3 nucleotide sequence: TGTGCCAGCCGACTAGCGACGGGGGAGCAGTTCTTC. The chain joins TRBV12-3 or TRBV12-4 to TRBJ2-1, with TRBD2 matching over 8 bases. CDR3 length equals 12 residues. V was clipped by 8 bases and J by 10 bases; unmatched bases: 7.